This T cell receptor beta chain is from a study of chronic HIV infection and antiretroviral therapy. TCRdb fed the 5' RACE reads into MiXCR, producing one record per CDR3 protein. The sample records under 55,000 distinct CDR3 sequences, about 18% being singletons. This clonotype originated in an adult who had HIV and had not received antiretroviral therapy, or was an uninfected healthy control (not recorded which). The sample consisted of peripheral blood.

The CDR3 nucleotides read TGCAGCGCCAGGACGGACCTTAATTCACCCCTCCACTTT. Amino acid sequence: CSARTDLNSPLHF. The chain uses TRBV29-1 and TRBJ1-6, with D unresolved. In germline, CDR1 is SQVTM, CDR2 ANQGSEA. The CDR3 runs 13 residues. With 7 bases removed from V and 6 bases from J, the gap between germline ends came to 13 bases.